A selection of T cell receptor beta chains follows, all from one sample in a study of Tregs in tolerant kidney transplant recipients. TCRdb's copy holds only in-frame clones and misses some; the assay was immunoSEQ multiplex PCR. The sample holds tens of thousands of clones; about 91% are singletons and the top ten take approximately 1.4%. This specimen was CD4+ T cells from blood (PBMCs), taken 24 months after the transplant. The receptor set was obtained from a human patient who received a combined kidney and bone marrow transplant. T cells may partly derive from the graft donor. Each CDR3 is given with its conserved first and last residue. D genes are given only for firm matches. Expanded clones are given a class, and other clones once, few, many or no size at all.

D gene	clone size	V gene	J gene	CDR3 DNA	CDR3 protein
TRBD1	.	TRBV19	TRBJ1-1	TGTGCCAGTAGTATTAAACAGGGGAGCACTGAAGCTTTCTTT	CASSIKQGSTEAFF
.	once	TRBV14	TRBJ2-1	TGTGCCAGCAGCCAATGGGGGGGGGCTCGAAATGAGCAGTTCTTC	CASSQWGGARNEQFF
TRBD2	.	TRBV15	TRBJ2-3	TGTGCCACCAGCAGAGCCCCAGCGGGAGTCACAGATACGCAGTATTTT	CATSRAPAGVTDTQYF
TRBD1	.	TRBV5-4	TRBJ1-1	TGTGCCAGCAGCTCACAGGGGGCTTCTGAAGCTTTCTTT	CASSSQGASEAFF
TRBD2	.	TRBV18	TRBJ2-1	TGTGCCAGCTCACCAACTAGCGGGGGGGACGATGAGCAGTTCTTC	CASSPTSGGDDEQFF
.	.	TRBV30	TRBJ1-2	TGTGCCTGGAGGGTGGGCAGAGAAAATGGCTACACCTTC	CAWRVGRENGYTF
TRBD1	.	TRBV11-3	TRBJ2-7	TGTGCCAGCAGAGGGACAGGGGACTACGAGCAGTACTTC	CASRGTGDYEQYF
.	.	TRBV7-3	TRBJ2-5	TGTGCCAGCAGCTCAGTCGGTGGAGGTCGAGAGACCCAGTACTTC	CASSSVGGGRETQYF
.	.	TRBV27	TRBJ2-1	TGTGCCAGCAGTCCCCGTCCTAGCTTGTACAATGAGCAGTTCTTC	CASSPRPSLYNEQFF
.	.	TRBV5-1	TRBJ2-5	TGCGCCAGCAGCTTGGTACGGGTGGGTGAGACCCAGTACTTC	CASSLVRVGETQYF
.	.	TRBV28	TRBJ1-2	TGTGCCAGCAGCCCAGGGGCGAGGGCCTATGGCTACACCTTC	CASSPGARAYGYTF
.	.	TRBV9	TRBJ1-1	TGTGCCAGCAGCCCCCATTCAGGGTTTCTGAACACTGAAGCTTTCTTT	CASSPHSGFLNTEAFF
TRBD1	.	TRBV15	TRBJ2-1	TGTGCCACCAAAGGGAACAGGGGCAATGAGCAGTTCTTC	CATKGNRGNEQFF
.	.	TRBV7-2	TRBJ1-2	TGTGCCAGCAGCGTAAACTATGGCTACACCTTC	CASSVNYGYTF
TRBD1	.	TRBV5-3	TRBJ1-2	TGTGCCAGAAGCGGAAAGTGGGGGACAGGGGGTTGTATTGGCTACACCTTC	CARSGKWGTGGCIGYTF
.	once	TRBV19	TRBJ1-1	TGTGCCAGTAGTAGACAGAACACTGAAGCTTTCTTT	CASSRQNTEAFF
TRBD2	.	TRBV18	TRBJ2-7	TGTGCCAGCTCACCAATAGCGGGATTGAACGAGCAGTACTTC	CASSPIAGLNEQYF
.	.	TRBV5-5	TRBJ1-1	TGTGCCAGCAGCTCAAAGGGGTACACTGAAGCTTTCTTT	CASSSKGYTEAFF
.	.	TRBV7-9	TRBJ1-1	TGTGCCAGCAGCTTTGACATGAACACTGAAGCTTTCTTT	CASSFDMNTEAFF
.	.	TRBV30	TRBJ1-2	TGTGCCGGGACGTCGAGCACTAACTATGGCTACACCTTC	CAGTSSTNYGYTF
.	.	TRBV10-3	TRBJ1-1	TGTGCCATCAGTGACCTCACAGATGAAGCTTTCTTT	CAISDLTDEAFF
TRBD2	.	TRBV7-2	TRBJ2-5	TGTGCCAGCAGCCCCGGACTAGCTCAAGAGACCCAGTACTTC	CASSPGLAQETQYF
TRBD1	.	TRBV29-1	TRBJ2-5	TGCAGCGTTGGACGGACAGGGTTGGGAGAGACCCAGTACTTC	CSVGRTGLGETQYF
.	.	TRBV14	TRBJ1-1	TGTGCCAGCAGCCAAGATGTTTCCGGGTTGATGTCCGCTTTCTTT	CASSQDVSGLMSAFF